This T cell receptor beta chain emerged from a study of blood T cell repertoires in COVID-19. Study summary: Italy, Spain and the United States were the sources of the convalescent and acute COVID-19 samples. Nucleic acid was either cDNA or gDNA, and it came from T cells, B-cell-depleted T cells, or PBMCs.

The CDR3 contains 14 residues. The V end lost 1 base, the J end lost 5 bases, and 11 bases lay between the germline ends. CDR1 is LGHDT and CDR2 is YNNKEL in the germline V gene (reference sequence). In the study's own analysis: Amplification from reference gene primers served as the basis for estimated nucleated cell counts. Clones were sequenced by immunoSEQ multiplex PCR, and TCRdb holds only the in-frame ones, with some missing. Clonal size and the V and J genes are those of that table, whereas D and trimming came from the DNA. The sample records tens of thousands of clones, 86% being singletons.

The chain recombines TRBV3-1 (or the pseudogene TRBV3-2) with TRBJ1-2, with no clear D. Material: peripheral blood. The TCR was taken from an older woman with acute or convalescent COVID-19. CDR3 residues: CASSQVGGRYGYTF. Here the CDR3 DNA reads TGTGCCAGCAGCCAAGTCGGCGGCCGATATGGCTACACCTTC.